The 26 T cell receptor beta chains listed next were all sequenced from one sample in a study of post-analysis software for immune sequencing data (dated by TCRdb to between 2014 and 2016). Their antigen targets remain unknown. Library construction relied on PCR. Sequencer: Illumina HiSeq 2500. Unique molecular identifiers were incorporated into TCR beta cDNA libraries to reduce PCR and sequencing biases. TCRdb took the public reads, trimmed them with fastp at Q25, ran MiXCR for clone calling and kept in-frame beta chains. Rows merge per CDR3 protein into single entries with the most common DNA and genes. The sample data list 180,000 or so distinct CDR3 sequences, and over 25% of these were observed just once. The top ten clones comprise 3% to 4% of the sample. The full study reports these points: Significantly higher frequencies in patients than in controls were found for five TRBV segments, including TRBV5-6, TRBV5-1 and TRBV20-1.

Sequenced material: blood. These receptors came from a girl aged 2 to 17 with multiple sclerosis.

In regard to this clonotype: A read error may be the cause here, since a much bigger clone is one base away. V is TRBV20-1 and J is TRBJ2-7; 11 nucleotides match TRBD1. From germline, CDR1 is DFQATT and CDR2 SNEGSKA (reference sequence). This CDR3 has 14 residues. The CDR3 sequence: CGANRDRGYYEQYF. The CDR3 region has the DNA TGCGGTGCTAACCGGGACAGGGGGTACTACGAGCAGTACTTC.

This clonotype showed up many times. V is TRBV21-1 and J is TRBJ2-5; the D call TRBD1 from the table was never checked on the DNA. TRBV21-1 is a recognized pseudogene. The CDR3 length is 16 residues. CDR3 protein: CASSTFPGQGGETQYF. CDR3 sequence (DNA): TGTGCCAGCAGCACGTTTCCGGGACAGGGTGGAGAGACCCAGTACTTC.

CDR3 residues: CASSLGSSGYENEQFF. The CDR3 DNA reads TGTGCCAGCAGCTTAGGGTCTAGCGGTTATGAAAATGAGCAGTTCTTC. The gene calls are TRBV7-2 and TRBJ2-1, with 7 bases fitting TRBD2. The germline gives CDR1 SGHTA, CDR2 FQGNSA. The CDR3 loop spans 16 amino acids. The J segment lost 7 bases and the V segment lost 1 base, leaving 10 bases of the junction unmatched.

The rearrangement links TRBV28 to TRBJ2-5; 7 nucleotides agree with TRBD2. With V trimmed by 5 bases and J by 11 bases, 17 bases remained unmatched. The length of the CDR3 is 15 residues. The germline gives CDR1 MDHEN, CDR2 SYDVKM. CDR3 in amino acids: CASSQRRESGHEQYF. In DNA form, the CDR3 reads TGTGCCAGCAGTCAAAGGCGGGAGTCGGGCCATGAGCAGTACTTC.

Concerning this clonotype: The junction departs from the called germline gene at one end, perhaps through a read error. This sequence joins TRBV5-1 and TRBJ2-2, with 8 positions matching TRBD1. In germline, CDR1 is SGHRS, CDR2 YFSETQ. The CDR3 extends over 16 amino acids. Here the CDR3 DNA reads TGCGCCAGCAGCATCGCCACAGGGGGAGCGGCCGGGGAGCTGGTTTTT. Its protein product is CASSIATGGAAGELVF.

V gene TRBV28 combines with J gene TRBJ2-4; 11 bases agree with TRBD2. The V segment lost 11 bases and the J segment 15 bases; nucleotides outside the gene matches: 12. This CDR3 has 12 residues. Germline-derived CDR1 and CDR2 are MDHEN and SYDVKM. CDR3 nucleotide sequence: TGTGCCGGCAATATATATAGCGGGAGGGCGTACTTC. Residues: CAGNIYSGRAYF.

The chain uses TRBV7-2 and TRBJ1-5, with D possibly matching TRBD1 (5 bases). Germline assignment: CDR1 SGHTA and CDR2 FQGNSA. The CDR3 covers 15 residues. V was cut by 5 bases and J by 9 bases, with 20 bases left in between. CDR3 sequence: CASSLATASFWPQHF. The CDR3 coding sequence is TGTGCCAGCAGCCTTGCGACAGCAAGTTTTTGGCCCCAGCATTTT.

The V and J genes are TRBV2 and TRBJ2-1, with D hard to call. Per the germline V gene, CDR1 is SNHLY and CDR2 is FYNNEI. With 6 bases removed from V and 7 bases from J, the gap between germline ends came to 16 bases. CDR3 size: 14 residues. In DNA form, the CDR3 reads TGTGCCAGCAGGGATCTTGGACCTACAAATGAGCAGTTCTTC. Encoded protein: CASRDLGPTNEQFF.

This clonotype was counted at least ten times. The chain links TRBV7-3 to TRBJ2-3; the match to TRBD1 covers 10 bases. CDR3 size: 16 residues. Germline values: CDR1 SGHTA, CDR2 FQGTGA. Losses at the gene ends were 5 bases for V and 4 bases for J; bases not matched to a gene: 9. CDR3 protein: CASSPPPGTGADTQYF. For the CDR3, the DNA is TGTGCCAGCAGCCCGCCACCCGGGACAGGGGCAGATACGCAGTATTTT.

This clonotype was seen a single time. The V gene is TRBV3-1, the J gene TRBJ2-1; 13 bases map to TRBD2. Trimming took 7 bases from V and 4 from J; bases not matched to a gene: 7. CDR1 is LGHDT and CDR2 is YNNKEL in the germline V gene (reference sequence). There are 16 residues in the CDR3. DNA for the CDR3: TGTGCCAGCAACGTGACTAGCGGGAGGCAATACAATGAGCAGTTCTTC. Protein: CASNVTSGRQYNEQFF.

This clonotype was seen more than once but under ten times. This chain links TRBV7-8 with TRBJ1-1; D is unclear. The CDR3 extends over 13 amino acids. V was shortened by 3 bases and J by 0 bases, with 5 bases between the two germline ends. Per germline, CDR1 SGHVS and CDR2 FQNEAQ. CDR3 amino acids: CASSFTVNTEAFF. The CDR3 nucleotides read TGTGCCAGCAGCTTTACGGTGAACACTGAAGCTTTCTTT.

Concerning this clonotype itself: A much larger clone differs from this one at a single base, so this may be a read error. This CDR3 reads CNVARGETQYF. The DNA of the CDR3 is TGCAACGTTGCTAGGGGAGAGACCCAGTACTTC. This chain links TRBV29-1 with TRBJ2-5, with a possible D match to TRBD1 (5 bases). The CDR3 runs 11 residues. Germline assignment: CDR1 SQVTM and CDR2 ANQGSEA.

Details on this clonotype: Being one base from a much bigger clone, this may be a read error. In DNA, the CDR3 is TGTGCCAGCAGTTCATTTTCCACGGGGCTCCATGGCTACACCTTC. This gives the protein CASSSFSTGLHGYTF. This chain connects TRBV28 to TRBJ1-2, with D perhaps TRBD1 (5 bases). There are 15 residues in the CDR3. Trimming removed 4 bases from V and 6 bases from J, with 18 bases in between. Germline-derived CDR1 and CDR2 are MDHEN and SYDVKM.

V is TRBV5-1 and J is TRBJ1-6, with D possibly being TRBD1 (5 bases). Germline assignment: CDR1 SGHRS and CDR2 YFSETQ. The CDR3 totals 13 residues. The germline V and J ends were trimmed by 5 bases and 6 bases, with 9 bases remaining between them. In DNA form, the CDR3 reads TGCGCCAGCAGAGGGACGGCTAATTCACCCCTCCACTTT. The encoded protein is CASRGTANSPLHF.

This clonotype was observed a few times. This rearrangement joins TRBV20-1 to TRBJ1-1; tentatively, D is TRBD1 (5 bases). This CDR3 has 11 amino acids. Germline loops: CDR1 DFQATT, CDR2 SNEGSKA (reference sequence). The V and J ends lost 4 bases and 7 bases respectively, with 10 bases between them. For the CDR3, the DNA is TGCAGTGCTATATGGGGCGATGAAGCTTTCTTT. This gives the protein CSAIWGDEAFF.

In its sample, this clonotype was seen many times. The CDR3 region has the DNA TGTGCCAGCACCCTCGGCCAGGGCGGGAAGGAAAAACTGTTTTTT. Its protein product is CASTLGQGGKEKLFF. The chain links TRBV12-3 or TRBV12-4 to TRBJ1-4; TRBD1 is a possible D gene (5 bases). CDR3 length: 15 amino acids. The V and J ends lost 7 bases and 8 bases respectively, with 20 bases between them.

This clonotype was observed at least ten times. The chain carries TRBV29-1 and TRBJ2-1; 11 bases map to TRBD2. In germline, CDR1 is SQVTM, CDR2 ANQGSEA. J was trimmed by 7 bases and V by 4 bases; bases with no gene match: 6. The CDR3 covers 14 residues. The CDR3 region has the DNA TGCAGCGTTGTAAGACTAGCGGGATTTAATGAGCAGTTCTTC. Encoded protein: CSVVRLAGFNEQFF.

This clonotype has a count of ten or more. J is TRBJ1-5 and V is TRBV10-3, with D uncertain. Germline CDR1 is ENHRY and CDR2 is SYGVKD. Trimming left V 4 bases short and J 2 bases short, with 6 bases between. This CDR3 region has 13 residues. The CDR3 reads CAISGQGNQPQHF. The CDR3 DNA is TGTGCCATCAGTGGTCAGGGCAATCAGCCCCAGCATTTT.

The chain couples TRBV11-1 to TRBJ2-1; 10 bases map to TRBD2. Germline CDR1 is SGHAT and CDR2 is FQDESV (reference sequence). Unmatched junction bases numbered 10, after V lost 3 bases and J lost 5 bases. The CDR3 extends over 17 amino acids. The CDR3 loop reads CASSLIQRGGAHNEQFF. The DNA for the CDR3 is TGTGCCAGCAGCTTGATCCAGCGGGGGGGTGCTCACAATGAGCAGTTCTTC.

The chain has TRBV4-1 and TRBJ1-5, with TRBD1 identical over 8 bases. The V segment lost 1 base and the J segment 4 bases; nucleotides outside the gene matches: 9. There are 17 residues in the CDR3. Germline-derived CDR1 and CDR2 are MGHRA and YSYEKL. The CDR3 sequence is CASSQGSGGKRNQPQHF. CDR3 in DNA: TGCGCCAGCAGCCAAGGTTCAGGGGGCAAAAGGAATCAGCCCCAGCATTTT.

Concerning this clonotype itself: A read error is possible here, since a much larger clone lies one base away. The chain combines TRBV12-3 or TRBV12-4 with TRBJ2-7; 8 nucleotides line up with TRBD2. Germline trimming cut 4 bases from V and 4 bases from J; bases unmatched to any gene: 6. The CDR3 spans 14 residues. The chain's CDR3 is CASSCGGLGYEQYF. In nucleotides, the CDR3 is TGTGCCAGCAGTTGCGGGGGGCTAGGGTACGAGCAGTACTTC.

This clonotype was seen a handful of times. The rearrangement uses TRBV7-9 and TRBJ2-1; 11 nucleotides match TRBD1. CDR1 is SEHNR, CDR2 FQNEAQ, per germline (reference sequence). V was clipped by 5 bases and J by 8 bases; unmatched bases: 17. CDR3 length: 18 amino acids. The CDR3 sequence: CASSRKSRPGQGEDEQFF. DNA for the CDR3: TGTGCCAGCAGCCGAAAATCAAGACCGGGACAGGGGGAGGATGAGCAGTTCTTC.

The CDR3: CASSQDVTIRGKGNQPQHF. The CDR3 bases are TGCGCCAGCAGCCAAGATGTCACCATCCGAGGGAAGGGCAATCAGCCCCAGCATTTT. The chain combines TRBV4-1 with TRBJ1-5; D is unresolved. V lost 0 bases to trimming and J lost 2 bases, with 20 bases between them. The length of the CDR3 is 19 residues. Germline lookup yields CDR1 MGHRA and CDR2 YSYEKL.

This CDR3 reads CASSQPGGVDEQYF. The CDR3 bases are TGTGCCAGCAGCCAACCGGGAGGAGTTGATGAGCAGTACTTC. The chain employs TRBV4-2 and TRBJ2-7, with 7 bases that match TRBD2. The CDR3 runs 14 residues. V shed 2 bases and J 7 bases; nucleotides not matched to a gene: 8. From germline, CDR1 is LGHNA and CDR2 YNFKEQ.

This clonotype has more than one count but fewer than ten. V and J are TRBV30 and TRBJ2-1, with 9 nucleotides matching TRBD2. This CDR3 comprises 15 residues. With V trimmed by 0 bases and J by 6 bases, 6 bases remained unmatched. Germline CDR1 reads GTSNPN; CDR2 reads SVGIG (reference sequence). CDR3 in DNA: TGTGCCTGGAGTGTATGGGGACTAGCAACCAATGAGCAGTTCTTC. This translates into CAWSVWGLATNEQFF.

At least ten counts were recorded for this clonotype. J is TRBJ1-2 and V is TRBV2; D is unresolved. This CDR3 has 13 residues. The V and J ends lost 7 bases and 4 bases respectively, with 13 bases between them. Germline V gene data show CDR1 as SNHLY and CDR2 as FYNNEI. The CDR3 loop is CASMVGAIYGYTF. The CDR3 region has the DNA TGTGCCAGCATGGTCGGCGCCATCTATGGCTACACCTTC.